The T cell receptor beta chain described here comes from a study of spatial heterogeneity in lung cancer. Findings and caveats of the study: One measure, the expanded intratumoral alpha and beta TCR count, tracked tumor mutation counts.

These receptors are not linked to any known antigen. TCRdb re-derived calls from the 5' RACE reads in MiXCR, one entry per CDR3 protein. The table records 4,000 to 5,000 distinct CDR3 sequences, 9.5% to 15% of them present only once. Regarding time point: sample taken at primary tumor resection. The sequencing used lung tumor tissue, collected at surgery. The receptors shown here come from a male donor with early-stage non-small cell lung cancer.

Turning to this clonotype: A junction boundary mismatches the germline segment, possibly from a read error. The V and J genes are TRBV7-7 and TRBJ2-1, with a possible D match to TRBD1 (6 bases). Germline CDR1 and CDR2: SSHAT and FNYEAQ (reference sequence). The CDR3 runs to 13 residues. The CDR3 reads CASSHGQRNEQFF. The CDR3 DNA reads as TGTGCTAGCAGTCACGGACAGCGGAATGAGCAGTTCTTC. The full variable domain, completed using reference TRBV7-7 and TRBJ2-1, is GAGVSQSPRYKVTKRGQDVTLRCDPISSHATLYWYQQALGQGPEFLTYFNYEAQPDKSGLPSDRFSAERPEGSISTLTIQRTEQRDSAMYRCASSHGQRNEQFFGPGTRLTVL.